This T cell receptor beta chain was sequenced in a study of T cells in pancreatic ductal adenocarcinoma. General study results and limits: Mean clonality was around 0.11 in tumors and around 0.065 in blood, not significantly different.

CDR3 length equals 13 residues. Germline-derived CDR1 and CDR2 are WNHNN and SYGVQD (reference sequence). The V end lost 4 bases, the J end lost 3 bases, and 7 bases lay between the germline ends. Selected pancreatic ductal adenocarcinoma patients had undergone surgery without neoadjuvant therapy. Method: immunoSEQ multiplex PCR; TCRdb's copy keeps in-frame clones and lacks some. The sample contains over 10,000 clones, about nine tenths of which appear only once. A word on this clone: Its antigen is unidentified.

Sequencing was carried out using PBMCs. This chain uses TRBV10-1 with TRBJ1-5; D is perhaps TRBD1 (5 bases). The clonotype comes from a human donor with pancreatic ductal adenocarcinoma. The CDR3 here is CASSGGPNQPQHF. CDR3 DNA: TGCGCCAGCAGTGGGGGCCCCAATCAGCCCCAGCATTTT.